The 4 T cell receptor beta chains below were found in one sample sequenced in a study of T cell repertoires in cytomegalovirus infection. Each CDR3 protein gets one entry after TCRdb re-called the reads with MiXCR. Among more than 150,000 distinct CDR3 sequences listed, approximately 28% were seen once. Sequenced input: PBMCs. The receptors stem from a human donor in good health (CMV status not recorded). Some clones in this sample may be carry-over from other donors' samples.

This clonotype turned up a few times. This chain joins TRBV11-2 and TRBJ2-7, with D perhaps given as TRBD1 or TRBD2 (6 bases each). There are 15 residues in the CDR3. Germline values: CDR1 SGHAT, CDR2 FQNNGV. V lost 11 bases to trimming and J lost 7 bases, with 27 bases between them. For the CDR3, the DNA is TGTGCCTCCTCATCCCCGGGGGCTGTCGGCAGGGAGCAGTACTTC. Its translation: CASSSPGAVGREQYF.

The chain uses TRBV7-9 and TRBJ2-3; a possible D gene is TRBD1 (5 bases). Per the germline V gene, CDR1 is SEHNR and CDR2 is FQNEAQ (reference sequence). The CDR3 length is 14 residues. The germline V and J ends were trimmed by 5 bases and 4 bases, with 13 bases remaining between them. The CDR3 protein is CASSPGGHSDTQYF. CDR3 DNA: TGTGCCAGCAGCCCTGGCGGACATTCAGATACGCAGTATTTT.

V gene TRBV6-5 combines with J gene TRBJ1-4; possible D gene TRBD1, 5 bases. Germline CDR1 reads MNHEY; CDR2 reads SVGAGI. The ends were cut back, 6 bases at V and 4 bases at J, with 12 bases in the middle. The CDR3 totals 14 residues. In DNA, the CDR3 is TGTGCCAGCAGAACACAGGAGATTAATGAAAAACTGTTTTTT. Translation gives CASRTQEINEKLFF.

This clonotype was picked up many times. CDR3 amino acids: CASRGEVGGGEQFF. The CDR3 region has the DNA TGTGCCAGCAGAGGAGAGGTCGGGGGGGGTGAGCAGTTCTTC. The chain uses TRBV7-2 and TRBJ2-1; TRBD2 matches at 8 bases. The CDR3 has 14 amino acids. CDR1 and CDR2 from the germline V gene are SGHTA and FQGNSA. The V segment lost 6 bases and the J segment 9 bases; nucleotides outside the gene matches: 10.